This entry describes one T cell receptor beta chain. These data are taken from a study of cytomegalovirus exposure and HLA in healthy donors. About the study: Most donors, roughly 82% of roughly 400 genotyped, fell in the Caucasian-associated ancestry cluster.

There are 15 residues in the CDR3. Germline CDR1 SNHLY, CDR2 FYNNEI. V lost 3 bases to trimming and J lost 3 bases, with 12 bases between them. The PCR had 60 Vbeta and 13 Jbeta primers. Using immunoSEQ multiplex PCR, the repertoire was profiled, and TCRdb retains in-frame clones only, with some absent. Among 150,000 or so clones listed, over 60% were seen once. The sequence came from a male donor in good health and CMV-seronegative. Specimen: PBMCs. This chain connects TRBV2 to TRBJ2-1; D possibly corresponds to TRBD2 (6 bases). The CDR3 reads CASSDTGGVYNEQFF. In nucleotides, the CDR3 is TGTGCCAGCAGTGATACTGGCGGGGTCTACAATGAGCAGTTCTTC.